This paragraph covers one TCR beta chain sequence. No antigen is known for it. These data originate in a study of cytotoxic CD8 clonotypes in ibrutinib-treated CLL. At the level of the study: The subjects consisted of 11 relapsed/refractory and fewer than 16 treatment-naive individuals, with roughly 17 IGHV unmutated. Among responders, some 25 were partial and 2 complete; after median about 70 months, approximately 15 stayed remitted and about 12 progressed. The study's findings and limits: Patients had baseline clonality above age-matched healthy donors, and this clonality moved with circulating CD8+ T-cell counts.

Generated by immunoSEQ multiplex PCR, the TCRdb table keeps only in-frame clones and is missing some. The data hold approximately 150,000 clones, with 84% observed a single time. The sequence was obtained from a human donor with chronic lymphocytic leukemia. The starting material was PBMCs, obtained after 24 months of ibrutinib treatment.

This chain's CDR3 is CASSVAPAGGNEQFF. Here the CDR3 DNA reads TGTGCCAGCAGCGTAGCTCCAGCGGGAGGTAATGAGCAGTTCTTC. The chain is built from TRBV9 and TRBJ2-1, with 9 positions matching TRBD2. The V and J ends lost 0 bases and 7 bases, in that order; junction bases with no gene match: 5. Germline lookup yields CDR1 SGDLS and CDR2 YYNGEE. This CDR3 region has 15 residues.